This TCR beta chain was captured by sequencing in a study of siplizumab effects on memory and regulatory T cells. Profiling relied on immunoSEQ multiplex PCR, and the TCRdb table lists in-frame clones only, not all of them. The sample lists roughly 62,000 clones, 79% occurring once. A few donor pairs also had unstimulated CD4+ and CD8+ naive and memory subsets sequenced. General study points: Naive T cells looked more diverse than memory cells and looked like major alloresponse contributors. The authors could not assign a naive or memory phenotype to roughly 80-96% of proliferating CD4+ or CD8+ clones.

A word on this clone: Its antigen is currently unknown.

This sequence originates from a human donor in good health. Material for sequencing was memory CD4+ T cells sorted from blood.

The CDR3 sequence: CASSFSGQTEAFF. CDR3 DNA: TGTGCCAGCAGCTTTAGCGGTCAGACGGAAGCTTTCTTT. J is TRBJ1-1 and V is TRBV11-2; D is unresolved. Germline V lookup: CDR1 SGHAT, CDR2 FQNNGV. CDR3 length equals 13 residues. V was cut by 3 bases and J by 8 bases, with 13 bases left in between.